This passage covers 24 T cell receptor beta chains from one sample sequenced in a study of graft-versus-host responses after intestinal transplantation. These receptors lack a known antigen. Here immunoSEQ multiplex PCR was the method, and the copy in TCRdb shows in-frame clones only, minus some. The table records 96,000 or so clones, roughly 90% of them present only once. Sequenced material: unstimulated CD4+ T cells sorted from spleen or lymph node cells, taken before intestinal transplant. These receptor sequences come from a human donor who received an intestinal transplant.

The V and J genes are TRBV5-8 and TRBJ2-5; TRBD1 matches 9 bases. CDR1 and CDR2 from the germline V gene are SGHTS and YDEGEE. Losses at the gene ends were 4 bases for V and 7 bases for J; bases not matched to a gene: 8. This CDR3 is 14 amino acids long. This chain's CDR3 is CASSAGQGTWTQYF. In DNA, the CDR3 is TGTGCCAGCAGCGCGGGACAGGGTACGTGGACCCAGTACTTC.

The CDR3 loop reads CASSPPGTGATYEQYF. In nucleotides, the CDR3 is TGTGCCAGCTCACCCCCCGGGACAGGAGCTACCTACGAGCAGTACTTC. The chain combines TRBV18 with TRBJ2-7; 8 nucleotides agree with TRBD1. After removal of 3 bases from V and 2 bases from J, the junction contained 9 bases not matched to a gene. Germline values: CDR1 KGHSH, CDR2 LQKENI. The CDR3 consists of 16 residues.

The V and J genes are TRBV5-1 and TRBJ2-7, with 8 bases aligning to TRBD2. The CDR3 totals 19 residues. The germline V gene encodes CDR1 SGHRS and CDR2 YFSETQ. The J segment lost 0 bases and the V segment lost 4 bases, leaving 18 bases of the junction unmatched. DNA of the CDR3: TGCGCCAGCAGCCAGAGGATATATCTTGCGGGGGGTAGCTCCTACGAGCAGTACTTC. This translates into CASSQRIYLAGGSSYEQYF.

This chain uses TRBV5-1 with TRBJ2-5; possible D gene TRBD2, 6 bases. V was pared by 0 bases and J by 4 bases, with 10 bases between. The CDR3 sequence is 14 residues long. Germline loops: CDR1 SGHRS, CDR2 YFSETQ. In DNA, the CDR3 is TGCGCCAGCAGCTTGGAGGGTAGCGGAGAGACCCAGTACTTC. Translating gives CASSLEGSGETQYF.

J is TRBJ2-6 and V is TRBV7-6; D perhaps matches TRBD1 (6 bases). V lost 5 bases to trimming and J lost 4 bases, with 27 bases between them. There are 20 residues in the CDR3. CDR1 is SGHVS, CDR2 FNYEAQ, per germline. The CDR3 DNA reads TGTGCCAGCAGCCCAATTGGGGCCTGGGACACTAAGACAGGGGCCAACGTCCTGACTTTC. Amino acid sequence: CASSPIGAWDTKTGANVLTF.

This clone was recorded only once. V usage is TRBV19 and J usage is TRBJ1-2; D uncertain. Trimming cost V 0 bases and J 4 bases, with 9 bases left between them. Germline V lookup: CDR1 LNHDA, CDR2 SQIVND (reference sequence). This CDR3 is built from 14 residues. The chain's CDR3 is CASSIDAGLYGYTF. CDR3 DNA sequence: TGTGCCAGTAGTATAGATGCAGGTCTCTATGGCTACACCTTC.

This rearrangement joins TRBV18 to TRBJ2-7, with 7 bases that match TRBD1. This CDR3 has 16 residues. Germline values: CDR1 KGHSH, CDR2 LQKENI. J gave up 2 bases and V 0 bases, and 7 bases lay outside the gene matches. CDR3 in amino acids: CASSPPIQGITYEQYF. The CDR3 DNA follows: TGTGCCAGCTCACCACCGATACAGGGGATCACCTACGAGCAGTACTTC.

Written as DNA, the CDR3 is TGTGCCAGCAGCTCACTAGCGGGCGCAGATACGCAGTATTTT. Protein sequence: CASSSLAGADTQYF. The rearrangement uses TRBV7-6 and TRBJ2-3, with TRBD2 matching 9 bases. Trimming took 4 bases from V and 4 from J; bases not matched to a gene: 3. The germline gives CDR1 SGHVS, CDR2 FNYEAQ. The CDR3 consists of 14 residues.

In nucleotides, the CDR3 is TGTGCCAGCAGCCAGGACAGGGAGGCGAGTTCACCCCTCCACTTT. Translated, it gives CASSQDREASSPLHF. This chain uses TRBV7-2 with TRBJ1-6, with 8 bases aligning to TRBD1. Germline V gene lookup returns CDR1 SGHTA and CDR2 FQGNSA. J was trimmed by 9 bases and V by 5 bases; bases with no gene match: 9. The CDR3 extends over 15 amino acids.

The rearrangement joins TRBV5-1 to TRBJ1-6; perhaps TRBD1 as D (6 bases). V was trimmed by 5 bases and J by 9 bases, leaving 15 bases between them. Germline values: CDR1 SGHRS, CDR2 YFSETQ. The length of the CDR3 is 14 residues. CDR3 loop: CASRLQGGSSPLHF. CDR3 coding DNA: TGCGCCAGCAGGTTACAGGGCGGCAGTTCACCCCTCCACTTT.

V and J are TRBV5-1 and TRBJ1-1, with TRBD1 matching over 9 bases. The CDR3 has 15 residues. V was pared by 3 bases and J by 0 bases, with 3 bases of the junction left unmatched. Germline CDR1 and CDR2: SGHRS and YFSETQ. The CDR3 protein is CASSWGQGLNTEAFF. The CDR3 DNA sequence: TGCGCCAGCAGCTGGGGACAGGGCTTGAACACTGAAGCTTTCTTT.

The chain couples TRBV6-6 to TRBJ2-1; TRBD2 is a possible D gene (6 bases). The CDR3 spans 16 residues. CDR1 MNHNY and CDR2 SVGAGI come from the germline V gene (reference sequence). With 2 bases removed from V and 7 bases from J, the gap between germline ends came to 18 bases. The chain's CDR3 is CASSYPDGAGMNEQFF. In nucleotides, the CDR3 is TGTGCCAGCAGTTACCCCGATGGCGCGGGGATGAATGAGCAGTTCTTC.

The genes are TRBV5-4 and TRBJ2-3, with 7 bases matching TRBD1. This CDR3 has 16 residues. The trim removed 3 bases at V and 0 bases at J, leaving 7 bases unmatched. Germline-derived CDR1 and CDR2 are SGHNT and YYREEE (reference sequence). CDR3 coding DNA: TGTGCCAGCAGCTACCCCGGGACAGCTAGCACAGATACGCAGTATTTT. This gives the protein CASSYPGTASTDTQYF. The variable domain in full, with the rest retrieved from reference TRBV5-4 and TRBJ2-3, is ETGVTQSPTHLIKTRGQQVTLRCSSQSGHNTVSWYQQALGQGPQFIFQYYREEENGRGNFPPRFSGLQFPNYSSELNVNALELDDSALYLCASSYPGTASTDTQYFGPGTRLTVL.

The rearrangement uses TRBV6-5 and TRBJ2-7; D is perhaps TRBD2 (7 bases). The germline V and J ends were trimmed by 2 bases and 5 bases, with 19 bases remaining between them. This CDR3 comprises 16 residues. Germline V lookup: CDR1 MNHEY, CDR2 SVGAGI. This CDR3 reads CASSYTWGREPHEQYF. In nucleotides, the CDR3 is TGTGCCAGCAGTTACACTTGGGGGCGGGAGCCCCACGAGCAGTACTTC.

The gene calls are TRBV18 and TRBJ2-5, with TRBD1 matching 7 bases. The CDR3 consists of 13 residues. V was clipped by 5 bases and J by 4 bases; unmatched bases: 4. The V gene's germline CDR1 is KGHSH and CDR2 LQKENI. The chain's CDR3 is CASSGTARETQYF. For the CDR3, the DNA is TGTGCCAGCTCAGGGACAGCGAGAGAGACCCAGTACTTC.

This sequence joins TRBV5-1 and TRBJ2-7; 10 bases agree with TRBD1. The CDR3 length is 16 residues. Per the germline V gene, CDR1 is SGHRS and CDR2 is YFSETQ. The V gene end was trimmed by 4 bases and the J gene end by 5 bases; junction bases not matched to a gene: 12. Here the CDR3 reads CASSAGGTGALDEQYF. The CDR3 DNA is TGCGCCAGCAGCGCGGGCGGGACAGGGGCTTTGGACGAGCAGTACTTC.

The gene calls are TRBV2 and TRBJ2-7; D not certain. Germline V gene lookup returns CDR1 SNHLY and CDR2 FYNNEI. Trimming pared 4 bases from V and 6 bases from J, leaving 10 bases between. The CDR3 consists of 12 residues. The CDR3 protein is CASSVRAGEQYF. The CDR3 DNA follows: TGTGCCAGCAGTGTTCGCGCTGGCGAGCAGTACTTC. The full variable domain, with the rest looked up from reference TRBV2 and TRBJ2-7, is EPEVTQTPSHQVTQMGQEVILRCVPISNHLYFYWYRQILGQKVEFLVSFYNNEISEKSEIFDDQFSVERPDGSNFTLKIRSTKLEDSAMYFCASSVRAGEQYFGPGTRLTVT.

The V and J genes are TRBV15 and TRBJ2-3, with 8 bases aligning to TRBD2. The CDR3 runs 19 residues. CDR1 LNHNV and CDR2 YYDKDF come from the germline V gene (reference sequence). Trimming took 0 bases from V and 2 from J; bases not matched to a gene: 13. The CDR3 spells CATSREHQGSGALTDTQYF. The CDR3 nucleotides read TGTGCCACCAGCAGAGAGCATCAGGGTAGCGGGGCCCTCACAGATACGCAGTATTTT.

CDR3 amino acids: CASSQEPTSPTVTDTQYF. CDR3 bases: TGCGCCAGCAGCCAAGAACCTACTAGCCCTACGGTCACAGATACGCAGTATTTT. V and J are TRBV4-1 and TRBJ2-3; D is perhaps TRBD2 (6 bases). V was trimmed by 0 bases and J by 2 bases, leaving 18 bases between them. Germline V gives CDR1 MGHRA, CDR2 YSYEKL. There are 18 residues in the CDR3.

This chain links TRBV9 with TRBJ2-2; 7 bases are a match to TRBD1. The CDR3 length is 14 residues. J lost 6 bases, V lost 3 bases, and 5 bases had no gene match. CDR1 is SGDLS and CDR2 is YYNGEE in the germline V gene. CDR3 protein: CASSGYRGPGELFF. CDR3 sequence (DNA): TGTGCCAGCAGCGGCTACAGGGGACCCGGGGAGCTGTTTTTT.

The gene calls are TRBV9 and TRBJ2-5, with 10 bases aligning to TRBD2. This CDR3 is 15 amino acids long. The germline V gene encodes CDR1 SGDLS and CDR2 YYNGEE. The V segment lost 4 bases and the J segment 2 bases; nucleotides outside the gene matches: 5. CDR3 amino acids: CASSYGLAVQETQYF. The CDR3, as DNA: TGTGCCAGCAGCTATGGACTAGCGGTACAAGAGACCCAGTACTTC.

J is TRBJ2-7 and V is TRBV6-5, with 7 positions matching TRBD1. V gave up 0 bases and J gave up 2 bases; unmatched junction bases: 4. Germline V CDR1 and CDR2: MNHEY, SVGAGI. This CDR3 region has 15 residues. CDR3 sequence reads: CASSYSTQGPYEQYF. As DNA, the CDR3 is TGTGCCAGCAGTTACTCGACACAGGGGCCCTACGAGCAGTACTTC.

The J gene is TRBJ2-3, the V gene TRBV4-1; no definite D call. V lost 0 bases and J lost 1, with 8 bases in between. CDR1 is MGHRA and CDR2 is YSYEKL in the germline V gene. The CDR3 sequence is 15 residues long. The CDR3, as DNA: TGCGCCAGCAGCCAAGAACATAGCCGCACAGATACGCAGTATTTT. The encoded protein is CASSQEHSRTDTQYF.

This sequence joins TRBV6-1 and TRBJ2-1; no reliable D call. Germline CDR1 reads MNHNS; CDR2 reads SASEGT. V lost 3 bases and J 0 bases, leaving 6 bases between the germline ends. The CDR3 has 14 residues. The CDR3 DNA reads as TGTGCCAGCAGTGACTTCAGCTCCTACAATGAGCAGTTCTTC. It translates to CASSDFSSYNEQFF.